This is a list of T cell receptor beta chains from one sample in a study of siplizumab effects on memory and regulatory T cells. Profiling relied on immunoSEQ multiplex PCR, and the TCRdb table lists in-frame clones only, not all of them. The sample consists of 100,000 to 120,000 clones, roughly 92% of them appearing once. What was sequenced was CD4+ T cells sorted from blood. These receptors all stem from a human donor in good health. Each CDR3 is given with its conserved first and last residue. The D gene is left open where the match is weak. For some rows the clone size is stated as once, few or many, or as a class when expanded; others skip it.

clone_size j_call v_call d_call cdr3_length cdr3_aa cdr3_nt
NA TRBJ2-7 TRBV4-1 NA 17 CASSQFLRGGSSYEQYF TGCGCCAGCAGCCAATTTCTTCGTGGGGGCTCTTCCTACGAGCAGTACTTC
NA TRBJ1-2 TRBV5-4 TRBD1 15 CASSLEGQGGRGYTF TGTGCCAGCAGCTTGGAGGGACAGGGGGGCCGGGGCTACACCTTC
NA TRBJ2-1 TRBV29-1 NA 14 CSLIRGQGDNEQFF TGCAGCCTCATACGGGGGCAGGGGGATAATGAGCAGTTCTTC
NA TRBJ2-1 TRBV6-6 NA 16 CASSSLGGGTHNEQFF TGTGCCAGCAGTTCCCTGGGGGGCGGGACTCACAATGAGCAGTTCTTC
once TRBJ1-1 TRBV15 NA 15 CATSRDLSGNTEAFF TGTGCCACCAGCAGAGATCTAAGTGGGAACACTGAAGCTTTCTTT
NA TRBJ1-2 TRBV6-1 TRBD1 14 CASSEGGQDYGYTF TGTGCCAGCAGTGAAGGAGGACAGGACTATGGCTACACCTTC
NA TRBJ2-1 TRBV10-3 TRBD2 17 CAISGDGLGSSYNEQFF TGTGCCATCAGTGGGGACGGACTAGGCAGCTCCTACAATGAGCAGTTCTTC
NA TRBJ1-1 TRBV10-3 NA 13 CAISPGGTSEAFF TGTGCCATCAGTCCTGGGGGGACGTCTGAAGCTTTCTTT
NA TRBJ1-1 TRBV6-6 NA 11 CALRLNTEAFF TGTGCCCTACGGTTGAACACTGAAGCTTTCTTT
NA TRBJ1-1 TRBV11-1 NA 13 CASSQRGNTEAFF TGTGCCAGCAGCCAACGGGGAAACACTGAAGCTTTCTTT
NA TRBJ1-6 TRBV4-2 TRBD1 15 CASRREGAVNSPLHF TGTGCCAGCAGGAGAGAGGGGGCGGTGAATTCACCCCTCCACTTT
NA TRBJ2-7 TRBV15 NA 15 CATSRDDGGIYEQYF TGTGCCACCAGCAGAGATGACGGAGGTATCTACGAGCAGTACTTC
once TRBJ2-1 TRBV14 NA 13 CASSEVAYNEQFF TGTGCCAGCAGCGAAGTAGCCTACAATGAGCAGTTCTTC
NA TRBJ2-5 TRBV2 NA 14 CASGLRSGQETQYF TGTGCCAGCGGCCTTCGTAGCGGCCAAGAGACCCAGTACTTC
few TRBJ1-4 TRBV5-1 TRBD1 14 CASSPGQYNEKLFF TGCGCCAGCAGCCCGGGACAGTATAATGAAAAACTGTTTTTT
NA TRBJ2-1 TRBV19 NA 16 CASTHPKGGVSHEQFF TGTGCCAGTACCCACCCAAAGGGGGGGGTTTCACATGAGCAGTTCTTC
NA TRBJ1-3 TRBV9 NA 14 CASSEEFSGNTIYF TGTGCCAGCAGCGAAGAGTTCTCTGGAAACACCATATATTTT
NA TRBJ1-2 TRBV6-5 NA 14 CASSYSWGNYGYTF TGTGCCAGCAGTTACTCGTGGGGGAACTATGGCTACACCTTC
NA TRBJ2-2 TRBV6-4 NA 14 CASSAGTTTGELFF TGTGCCAGCAGTGCCGGGACCACCACCGGGGAGCTGTTTTTT
NA TRBJ1-2 TRBV5-4 NA 13 CASSPLRDYGYTF TGTGCCAGCAGCCCCCTTCGAGACTATGGCTACACCTTC
once TRBJ2-7 TRBV30 TRBD1 12 CAWSRQGNEQYF TGTGCCTGGAGCCGACAGGGGAACGAGCAGTACTTC
once TRBJ2-7 TRBV7-2 TRBD2 15 CASSLGGLTTYEQYF TGTGCCAGCAGCCTGGGGGGACTAACAACCTACGAGCAGTACTTC
once TRBJ1-6 TRBV10-3 NA 15 CAISESMVLNSPLHF TGTGCCATCAGTGAGTCTATGGTCCTCAATTCACCCCTCCACTTT
once TRBJ2-1 TRBV11-3 NA 14 CASSLSPVINEQFF TGTGCCAGCAGCTTAAGTCCTGTTATCAATGAGCAGTTCTTC
NA TRBJ2-5 TRBV19 NA 15 CASSTGRVVGETQYF TGTGCCAGTAGTACGGGCCGGGTTGTCGGGGAGACCCAGTACTTC
NA TRBJ2-5 TRBV7-7 NA 13 CASSSGQQETQYF TGTGCCAGCAGCAGCGGACAGCAAGAGACCCAGTACTTC
NA TRBJ1-3 TRBV5-4 NA 15 CASRALTDSGNTIYF TGTGCCAGCAGGGCATTGACAGACTCTGGAAACACCATATATTTT
NA TRBJ1-1 TRBV6-1 NA 14 CASSELGGGTEAFF TGTGCCAGCAGTGAACTTGGGGGAGGCACTGAAGCTTTCTTT
NA TRBJ1-1 TRBV11-1 NA 13 CASSLGMNTEAFF TGTGCCAGCAGCTTGGGCATGAACACTGAAGCTTTCTTT
NA TRBJ1-1 TRBV2 NA 15 CASSEFGVENTEAFF TGTGCCAGCAGTGAATTTGGGGTCGAGAACACTGAAGCTTTCTTT
NA TRBJ1-2 TRBV5-1 NA 15 CASSSLGDLNYGYTF TGCGCCAGCAGCTCACTGGGGGACCTTAACTATGGCTACACCTTC
NA TRBJ1-2 TRBV7-8 NA 16 CASSLVELTGNYGYTF TGTGCCAGCAGCTTAGTAGAACTCACAGGGAACTATGGCTACACCTTC
NA TRBJ1-1 TRBV6-5 NA 12 CASTGGNTEAFF TGTGCCAGCACCGGCGGCAACACTGAAGCTTTCTTT
few TRBJ1-1 TRBV7-2 TRBD1 18 CASSLRGGTGDLNTEAFF TGTGCCAGCAGCCTAAGGGGGGGGACAGGAGATCTGAACACTGAAGCTTTCTTT
NA TRBJ2-7 TRBV7-9 NA 14 CASSTGNYEGEQYF TGTGCCAGCAGCACGGGGAATTATGAGGGCGAGCAGTACTTC
NA TRBJ2-5 TRBV30 TRBD2 14 CAWISGRGSGTQYF TGTGCCTGGATTAGCGGGAGAGGCAGCGGGACCCAGTACTTC
NA TRBJ2-7 TRBV6-5 NA 14 CASSYYTVGYEQYF TGTGCCAGCAGTTACTATACGGTAGGGTACGAGCAGTACTTC
NA TRBJ2-7 TRBV5-1 TRBD2 19 CASSLAYWLAGEKPYEQYF TGCGCCAGCAGCTTGGCCTATTGGTTAGCGGGAGAGAAACCCTACGAGCAGTACTTC
once TRBJ2-1 TRBV5-1 NA 15 CASSSRQHSYNEQFF TGCGCCAGCAGCTCCCGACAGCACTCCTACAATGAGCAGTTCTTC
NA TRBJ1-4 TRBV5-1 NA 14 CASSPLTTNEKLFF TGCGCCAGCAGCCCACTGACAACTAATGAAAAACTGTTTTTT
NA TRBJ1-5 TRBV6-5 NA 15 CASRPDRRNNQPQHF TGTGCCAGCAGACCCGACAGGAGAAACAATCAGCCCCAGCATTTT
once TRBJ1-6 TRBV11-2 NA 13 CASSVQGNSPLHF TGTGCCAGCAGCGTTCAGGGTAATTCACCCCTCCACTTT
NA TRBJ2-7 TRBV6-6 TRBD1 15 CASSDVGQGAYEQYF TGTGCCAGCAGCGACGTGGGACAGGGAGCCTACGAGCAGTACTTC
once TRBJ2-7 TRBV11-3 TRBD1 14 CASSPRTGTYEQYF TGTGCCAGCAGCCCTAGGACAGGTACCTACGAGCAGTACTTC
NA TRBJ1-5 TRBV4-1 TRBD1 17 CASSQPARDSGNQPQHF TGCGCCAGCAGCCAGCCAGCTCGGGACAGTGGGAATCAGCCCCAGCATTTT
few TRBJ1-1 TRBV6-1 TRBD1 13 CASGLGGGLEAFF TGTGCCAGTGGACTGGGAGGGGGCTTGGAAGCTTTCTTT
NA TRBJ2-7 TRBV28 NA 14 CASSLGGSFYEQYF TGTGCCAGCAGCCTAGGAGGGTCCTTCTACGAGCAGTACTTC
NA TRBJ1-1 TRBV29-1 NA 13 CSVGYSWGTEAFF TGCAGCGTTGGGTATTCCTGGGGCACTGAAGCTTTCTTT
NA TRBJ1-5 TRBV5-6 NA 14 CASSLQHPNQPQHF TGTGCCAGCAGCTTGCAGCACCCTAATCAGCCCCAGCATTTT
NA TRBJ2-5 TRBV7-2 NA 11 CASQSGETQYF TGTGCCAGCCAGTCGGGGGAGACCCAGTACTTC